This T cell receptor beta chain derives from a study of beta chain features in type 1 diabetes. Study observations and caveats: Researchers report that Type 1 diabetes patients had moderately but significantly shorter TCRB CDR3s across all four CD4+ subsets. Naive, central memory and Treg TCRB repertoires seemed to resemble each other more closely in patients than they did in healthy donors.

This CDR3 region has 16 residues. The germline gives CDR1 KGHSH, CDR2 LQKENI. V lost 5 bases and J lost 6, with 17 bases in between. This clone appeared a few times. The antigen is not known. Sorting of CD4+ naive, central memory, regulatory and stem cell-like memory cells was performed via CD45RO/CCR7/CD25/CD127/CD95/CD27. The whole isolated RNA underwent reverse transcription, so sequencing captured expressed TCRB transcripts. Produced via immunoSEQ multiplex PCR; TCRdb's table is partial and in-frame only. This table has around 600,000 clones, 9.5% to 15% appearing once. The V and J genes are TRBV18 and TRBJ1-6, with D maybe TRBD1 (6 bases). The source of this sequence is a man in his thirties or forties with type 1 diabetes. Sequenced material: naive CD4+ T cells from blood. The CDR3 DNA reads as TGTGCCAGCTCATTCGGGACACACGGAGGTAATTCACCCCTCCACTTT. Translating gives CASSFGTHGGNSPLHF.